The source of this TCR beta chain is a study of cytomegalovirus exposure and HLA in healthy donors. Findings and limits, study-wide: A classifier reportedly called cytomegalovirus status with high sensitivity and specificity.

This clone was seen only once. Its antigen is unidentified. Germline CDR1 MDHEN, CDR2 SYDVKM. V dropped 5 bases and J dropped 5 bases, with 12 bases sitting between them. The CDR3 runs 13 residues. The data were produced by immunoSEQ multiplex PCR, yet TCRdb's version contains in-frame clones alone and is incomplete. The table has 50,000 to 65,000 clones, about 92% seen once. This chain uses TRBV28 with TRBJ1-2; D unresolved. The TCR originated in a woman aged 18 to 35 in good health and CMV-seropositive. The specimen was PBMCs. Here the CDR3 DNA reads TGTGCCAGCAGTGCTCTGTACGCGTATGGCTACACCTTC. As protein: CASSALYAYGYTF.